This entry lists 32 T cell receptor beta chains sequenced from one sample in a study of beta chain features in type 1 diabetes (dated by TCRdb to about 2018). Preparation of the library involved the immunoSEQ multiplex PCR assay. The entire amount of isolated RNA was reverse transcribed using the High Capacity cDNA Reverse Transcription Kit, so the sequenced TCRB transcripts were expressed ones. Drawn from immuneACCESS, this table holds only the in-frame rearrangements with V and J called that TCRdb kept. Clones are partly lost; checked studies trace under half to an unresolved V gene and leave the rest unexplained. The sample records 310,000 or so clones, 6.5% to 10% of which are singletons. The ten largest clones add up to more than 0.4% of the sample. Specimen: central memory CD4+ T cells from blood. All receptors come from a woman aged 18 to 35 in good health.

The sample holds a few counts of this clone. CDR3 amino acids: CASSAAGGLKETQYF. The CDR3 nucleotides read TGTGCCAGCAGTGCAGCGGGAGGGTTAAAAGAGACCCAGTACTTC. The rearrangement links TRBV2 to TRBJ2-5; the match to TRBD2 covers 10 bases. CDR1 is SNHLY, CDR2 FYNNEI, per germline. The trim removed 4 bases at V and 3 bases at J, leaving 5 bases unmatched. This CDR3 contains 15 residues.

This chain connects TRBV15 to TRBJ2-3; TRBD2 agrees at 9 bases. This CDR3 contains 15 residues. The germline gives CDR1 LNHNV, CDR2 YYDKDF (reference sequence). J gave up 1 base and V 9 bases, and 8 bases lay outside the gene matches. The CDR3 DNA reads TGTGCCACGAGCCCTCGGACTAGCGGCACAGATACGCAGTATTTT. Translated, it gives CATSPRTSGTDTQYF. Full variable domain (remainder filled in from reference TRBV15 and TRBJ2-3): DAMVIQNPRYQVTQFGKPVTLSCSQTLNHNVMYWYQQKSSQAPKLLFHYYDKDFNNEADTPDNFQSRRPNTSFCFLDIRSPGLGDTAMYLCATSPRTSGTDTQYFGPGTRLTVL.

A few counts support this clone. The rearrangement uses TRBV7-2 and TRBJ2-1; the match to TRBD2 covers 10 bases. The CDR3 contains 16 residues. CDR1 is SGHTA and CDR2 is FQGNSA in the germline V gene. J lost 4 bases, V lost 4 bases, and 7 bases had no gene match. CDR3 sequence reads: CASSWGAGGPYNEQFF. Here the CDR3 DNA reads TGTGCCAGCAGCTGGGGAGCGGGAGGGCCATACAATGAGCAGTTCTTC.

The sample holds a few counts of this clone. The genes are TRBV5-5 and TRBJ2-7, with TRBD2 matching over 8 bases. CDR1 is SGHKS and CDR2 is YYEKEE in the germline V gene (reference sequence). V lost 4 bases and J lost 0; bases outside the gene matches: 3. The CDR3 is made up of 14 amino acids. CDR3 DNA sequence: TGTGCCAGCAGCCAACTAGCGGCCTCCTACGAGCAGTACTTC. Translation gives CASSQLAASYEQYF.

The V and J genes are TRBV11-2 and TRBJ2-3; D remains unclear. Trimming left V 3 bases short and J 1 base short, with 2 bases between. Germline V gene sequence: CDR1 SGHAT, CDR2 FQNNGV. This CDR3 has 12 residues. This chain's CDR3 is CASSLGTDTQYF. The CDR3 DNA reads as TGTGCCAGCAGCTTGGGCACAGATACGCAGTATTTT.

This clone was detected a few times. This chain joins TRBV28 and TRBJ1-3; no firm D call. The ends were cut back, 7 bases at V and 4 bases at J, with 8 bases in the middle. The CDR3 extends over 12 amino acids. Germline V gives CDR1 MDHEN, CDR2 SYDVKM. The CDR3 region has the DNA TGTGCCAGCACTCTAGCGGGAAACACCATATATTTT. Protein product: CASTLAGNTIYF.

This clone came up a few times. In DNA, the CDR3 is TGTGCCAGCAGTATGGGCCAGGGCTACACCTTC. Its translation is CASSMGQGYTF. This chain joins TRBV6-5 and TRBJ1-2; no firm D call. Germline CDR1 reads MNHEY; CDR2 reads SVGAGI. This CDR3 has 11 residues. V gave up 5 bases and J gave up 8 bases, with 9 bases separating them.

The J gene is TRBJ1-1, the V gene TRBV5-1, with 7 bases matching TRBD1. This CDR3 contains 12 residues. Trimming took 4 bases from V and 10 from J; bases not matched to a gene: 7. CDR1 and CDR2 from the germline V gene are SGHRS and YFSETQ. The CDR3 nucleotides are TGCGCCAGCAGCGCAGAGACAGGGCGAGCTTTCTTT. Translation gives CASSAETGRAFF.

There are a few counts of this clone. The gene calls are TRBV28 and TRBJ2-1; D uncertain. CDR1 and CDR2 from the germline V gene are MDHEN and SYDVKM. The CDR3 extends over 11 amino acids. V was pared by 7 bases and J by 4 bases, with 5 bases between. The CDR3 DNA follows: TGTGCCAGCATGGGTTACAATGAGCAGTTCTTC. It yields the protein CASMGYNEQFF.

V is TRBV6-5 and J is TRBJ1-4; D gene unclear. The length of the CDR3 is 15 residues. Germline loops: CDR1 MNHEY, CDR2 SVGAGI. V lost 7 bases, J lost 6 bases, and 18 bases lay in between. CDR3 sequence reads: CASNQPRGVDEKLFF. CDR3 nucleotide sequence: TGTGCCAGCAACCAACCTAGAGGAGTGGATGAAAAACTGTTTTTT.

This chain uses TRBV9 with TRBJ2-1; tentatively, D is TRBD2 (6 bases). Deletions cut 4 bases from V and 9 bases from J, with 20 bases between. CDR1 and CDR2 (germline): SGDLS, YYNGEE. The CDR3 consists of 15 residues. CDR3 in DNA: TGTGCCAGCAGCCCGAGGGGCTCCCTCGGGGGTGAGCAGTTCTTC. Protein sequence: CASSPRGSLGGEQFF.

This chain links TRBV7-8 with TRBJ2-1, with D perhaps TRBD2 (6 bases). This CDR3 contains 14 residues. CDR1 is SGHVS and CDR2 is FQNEAQ in the germline V gene. The V and J ends lost 6 bases and 9 bases respectively, with 18 bases between them. CDR3 nucleotides: TGTGCCAGCAGGTCCTCGGCCGGGAGACGTGAGCAGTTCTTC. Protein: CASRSSAGRREQFF.

V and J are TRBV7-3 and TRBJ2-2; 14 bases line up with TRBD2. The CDR3 is 19 amino acids. Germline CDR1 reads SGHTA; CDR2 reads FQGTGA. With V trimmed by 2 bases and J by 6 bases, 11 bases remained unmatched. CDR3: CASSLFPKGTSGSSGELFF. The CDR3 DNA reads TGTGCCAGCAGCTTATTCCCGAAGGGGACTAGCGGGAGTTCCGGGGAGCTGTTTTTT.

This sequence joins TRBV2 and TRBJ1-3; D not certain. Deletions cut 7 bases from V and 3 bases from J, with 10 bases between. Germline lookup yields CDR1 SNHLY and CDR2 FYNNEI. This CDR3 region has 13 residues. The CDR3 nucleotides are TGTGCCAGCAAGGTGGGAGTTGGAAACACCATATATTTT. It codes for CASKVGVGNTIYF.

V usage is TRBV7-8 and J usage is TRBJ2-1; tentative D call: TRBD1 (6 bases). CDR1 is SGHVS and CDR2 is FQNEAQ in the germline V gene. The CDR3 contains 16 residues. With 4 bases removed from V and 2 bases from J, the gap between germline ends came to 15 bases. The CDR3: CASSSLTGSTYNEQFF. CDR3 sequence (DNA): TGTGCCAGCAGCTCCCTGACAGGTTCGACCTACAATGAGCAGTTCTTC. Full variable domain (missing parts from reference TRBV7-8 and TRBJ2-1): GAGVSQSPRYKVAKRGQDVALRCDPISGHVSLFWYQQALGQGPEFLTYFQNEAQLDKSGLPSDRFFAERPEGSVSTLKIQRTQQEDSAVYLCASSSLTGSTYNEQFFGPGTRLTVL.

This clone has ten or more counts. The rearrangement joins TRBV19 to TRBJ2-1; maybe TRBD1 (6 bases). The V gene lost 6 bases and the J gene lost 3 bases, with 18 bases spanning the gap. This CDR3 contains 16 residues. CDR1 LNHDA and CDR2 SQIVND come from the germline V gene (reference sequence). CDR3: CASSMLGTGIYNEQFF. The CDR3, as DNA: TGTGCCAGTAGCATGTTGGGCACAGGGATCTACAATGAGCAGTTCTTC.

This clone was observed a few times. This chain links TRBV7-9 with TRBJ2-1, with 7 bases lining up with TRBD1. The germline gives CDR1 SEHNR, CDR2 FQNEAQ (reference sequence). V trimming: 4 bases; J trimming: 7 bases; junction bases outside the gene matches: 10. There are 15 residues in the CDR3. The CDR3 reads CASSSHGTEKNEQFF. The CDR3, as DNA: TGTGCCAGCAGCTCACACGGGACAGAAAAAAATGAGCAGTTCTTC. Looking up the rest from reference TRBV7-9 and TRBJ2-1 gives the full variable domain: DTGVSQNPRHKITKRGQNVTFRCDPISEHNRLYWYRQTLGQGPEFLTYFQNEAQLEKSRLLSDRFSAERPKGSFSTLEIQRTEQGDSAMYLCASSSHGTEKNEQFFGPGTRLTVL.

This clone was observed many times. Other DNA sequences in this sample translate to the same CDR3. V and J are TRBV28 and TRBJ2-7, with 10 positions matching TRBD2. The V segment lost 6 bases and the J segment 0 bases; nucleotides outside the gene matches: 2. The germline CDR1 and CDR2 sequences are MDHEN and SYDVKM. CDR3 length equals 14 residues. The CDR3 reads CASRKREGSYEQYF. Written as DNA, the CDR3 is TGTGCCAGCAGGAAGCGGGAGGGCTCCTACGAGCAGTACTTC.

The CDR3 spells CASTPGGPRPVDTQYF. CDR3 coding DNA: TGTGCCAGCACCCCGGGGGGCCCTCGTCCTGTAGATACGCAGTATTTT. The V and J genes are TRBV6-6 and TRBJ2-3; tentatively, D is TRBD2 (7 bases). This CDR3 region has 16 residues. V lost 7 bases, J lost 5 bases, and 22 bases lay in between. The germline V gene encodes CDR1 MNHNY and CDR2 SVGAGI (reference sequence).

This clone showed up just a few times. The chain couples TRBV28 to TRBJ2-1; 9 nucleotides align to TRBD2. Per germline, CDR1 MDHEN and CDR2 SYDVKM. V gave up 10 bases and J gave up 10 bases; unmatched junction bases: 17. This CDR3 is 15 amino acids long. CDR3 in amino acids: CAIRKAGTSKGEQFF. In DNA, the CDR3 is TGTGCCATCAGAAAAGCTGGGACTAGCAAGGGCGAGCAGTTCTTC.

The chain carries TRBV28 and TRBJ1-2, with 7 bases lining up with TRBD1. The germline CDR1 and CDR2 sequences are MDHEN and SYDVKM. The ends lost 5 bases at V and 1 base at J; junction bases unmatched: 16. The CDR3 runs to 18 residues. This chain's CDR3 is CASSRRGQNHRFNYGYTF. CDR3 coding DNA: TGTGCCAGCAGTCGTAGGGGACAGAACCACCGTTTTAACTATGGCTACACCTTC.

This clone was seen only a few times. This chain links TRBV6-1 with TRBJ2-2; D is undetermined. From germline, CDR1 is MNHNS and CDR2 SASEGT. With 7 bases removed from V and 2 bases from J, the gap between germline ends came to 11 bases. The length of the CDR3 is 14 residues. The CDR3 loop reads CASKVKGNTGELFF. CDR3 coding DNA: TGTGCCAGCAAGGTGAAGGGTAACACCGGGGAGCTGTTTTTT.

CDR3 in DNA: TGTGCCAGTTCCAATCAGGGTTTACATCAGCCCCAGCATTTT. Translating it yields CASSNQGLHQPQHF. The rearrangement links TRBV2 to TRBJ1-5, with D possibly being TRBD1 (5 bases). The CDR3 has 14 residues. The ends were cut back, 9 bases at V and 5 bases at J, with 17 bases in the middle. From germline, CDR1 is SNHLY and CDR2 FYNNEI.

This clone showed up just a few times. The V and J genes are TRBV5-1 and TRBJ2-3; D is uncertain. Trimming took off 5 bases at V and 2 bases at J, with 6 bases between the two ends. The CDR3 is made up of 12 amino acids. Germline CDR1 is SGHRS and CDR2 is YFSETQ. This CDR3 reads CASRFNTDTQYF. The CDR3 DNA follows: TGCGCCAGCAGGTTTAACACAGATACGCAGTATTTT.

This clone was counted between two and nine times. The V call is TRBV2, the J call TRBJ2-1; TRBD2 agrees at 9 bases. The CDR3 length is 15 residues. Losses at the gene ends were 3 bases for V and 10 bases for J; bases not matched to a gene: 10. CDR1 and CDR2 from the germline V gene are SNHLY and FYNNEI. DNA of the CDR3: TGTGCCAGCAGTGAGGTATTAGCGGGAGCCGGCGAGCAGTTCTTC. This sequence encodes CASSEVLAGAGEQFF. The full variable domain, in which reference TRBV2 and TRBJ2-1 provide the parts outside the CDR3, is EPEVTQTPSHQVTQMGQEVILRCVPISNHLYFYWYRQILGQKVEFLVSFYNNEISEKSEIFDDQFSVERPDGSNFTLKIRSTKLEDSAMYFCASSEVLAGAGEQFFGPGTRLTVL.

This clone was observed at least ten times. The chain links TRBV10-3 to TRBJ1-1; TRBD1 agrees at 9 bases. V shed 7 bases, J shed 3 bases, and the junction held 6 bases outside the gene matches. The CDR3 length is 14 residues. CDR1 is ENHRY, CDR2 SYGVKD, per germline. The CDR3 nucleotides read TGTGCCATCACTAGGACAGGGGTGGACACTGAAGCTTTCTTT. Translation: CAITRTGVDTEAFF.

As regards this clone: A read error may account for a junction end that differs from germline. The chain employs TRBV27 and TRBJ2-7, with 8 bases matching TRBD2. Germline assignment: CDR1 MNHEY and CDR2 SMNVEV (reference sequence). The CDR3 covers 15 residues. The CDR3 sequence: CASSISGTRPYEQYF. In DNA form, the CDR3 reads TGTGCCAGCAGTATATCCGGGACTAGACCCTACGAGCAGTACTTC.

This clone was detected only a few times. CDR3 amino acids: CASSPPDGGGETQYF. DNA of the CDR3: TGTGCCAGCTCACCACCGGATGGCGGGGGAGAGACCCAGTACTTC. The chain links TRBV18 to TRBJ2-5; 7 bases map to TRBD2. This CDR3 comprises 15 residues. V lost 0 bases to trimming and J lost 4 bases; unmatched junction nucleotides: 5. The germline CDR1 and CDR2 sequences are KGHSH and LQKENI.

This clone was observed a few times. Different DNA sequences within this sample yield the same CDR3. The chain couples TRBV10-3 to TRBJ2-1; perhaps TRBD2 as D (6 bases). The germline V gene has CDR1 ENHRY and CDR2 SYGVKD. Trimming took 6 bases from V and 8 from J, leaving 8 bases between them. This CDR3 comprises 11 residues. CDR3 in amino acids: CAISRDYEQFF. CDR3 bases: TGTGCCATCAGCAGGGACTATGAGCAGTTCTTC.

This clone was seen repeatedly, ten times or more. V and J are TRBV5-1 and TRBJ1-3, with D unresolved. This CDR3 comprises 12 residues. V gave up 0 bases and J gave up 5 bases, with 3 bases separating them. The V gene's germline CDR1 is SGHRS and CDR2 YFSETQ. The CDR3 sequence is CASSLDRNTIYF. Here the CDR3 DNA reads TGCGCCAGCAGCTTGGACCGAAACACCATATATTTT.

The chain has TRBV5-4 and TRBJ1-2, with TRBD1 as a possible D gene (6 bases). Germline V gives CDR1 SGHNT, CDR2 YYREEE (reference sequence). V lost 1 base to trimming and J lost 3 bases, with 13 bases between them. CDR3 size: 15 residues. The CDR3 nucleotides are TGTGCCAGCAGCTTGTATAGAAAGGGGGACTATGGCTACACCTTC. Protein product: CASSLYRKGDYGYTF. Variable domain in full (rest from reference TRBV5-4 and TRBJ1-2): ETGVTQSPTHLIKTRGQQVTLRCSSQSGHNTVSWYQQALGQGPQFIFQYYREEENGRGNFPPRFSGLQFPNYSSELNVNALELDDSALYLCASSLYRKGDYGYTFGSGTRLTVV.

The chain employs TRBV28 and TRBJ1-2; D is unresolved. The V end lost 7 bases, the J end lost 4 bases, and 19 bases lay between the germline ends. The CDR3 has 15 residues. Germline lookup yields CDR1 MDHEN and CDR2 SYDVKM. The CDR3 spells CASTAPSGNFYGYTF. The CDR3 region has the DNA TGTGCCAGCACCGCCCCGAGTGGGAATTTCTATGGCTACACCTTC.